This is a list of T cell receptor beta chains from one sample in a study of T cells after yellow fever vaccination. TCRdb redid the calling of the 5' RACE reads with MiXCR, one entry per CDR3 protein. Of around 310,000 distinct CDR3 sequences listed, about 3.5% are singletons. The sample in question was PBMCs, obtained on the day of the yellow fever booster vaccination. The receptors were gathered from a man aged 18 to 35 who received the YFV17D yellow fever vaccine. CDR3s include the opening cysteine and the closing phenylalanine or tryptophan. D genes are given only for firm matches. Part of the rows lack a size; the others show once, few, many or a class for expanded clones.

V gene	clone size	D gene	J gene	CDR3 DNA	CDR3 protein
TRBV12-3/TRBV12-4	many	TRBD2	TRBJ2-1	TGTGCCAGCAGTTTAGCGCATAGCGGGGGGGCGAATGAGCAGTTCTTC	CASSLAHSGGANEQFF
TRBV10-3	many	.	TRBJ2-5	TGTGCCATCAGTGAGTCGAAAGCGGTGCGGGAGACCCAGTACTTC	CAISESKAVRETQYF
TRBV5-1	many	TRBD2	TRBJ2-3	TGCGCCAGCAGCGGATTACTAGCGGGAGATACAGATACGCAGTATTTT	CASSGLLAGDTDTQYF
TRBV7-3	many	.	TRBJ2-5	TGTGCCAGCAGCGGGGGGCTCGAGGAGACCCAGTACTTC	CASSGGLEETQYF
TRBV20-1	few	.	TRBJ2-3	TGCAGTGCAACCAGGGCTAGTGGAGGAGATACGCAGTATTTT	CSATRASGGDTQYF
TRBV4-1	many	TRBD2	TRBJ2-7	TGCGCCAGCAGCCAAGGGACTAGCGGGGGCCTGGAGCAGTACTTC	CASSQGTSGGLEQYF
TRBV20-1	few	TRBD2	TRBJ2-3	TGCAGTGCCAAGACTAGCGGGGGGGCCAGGCTCACAGATACGCAGTATTTT	CSAKTSGGARLTDTQYF
TRBV20-1	few	TRBD2	TRBJ2-2	TGCAGTGCTAGAGATCGAACGAGAAGCGGGGGCTATAACACCGGGGAGCTGTTTTTT	CSARDRTRSGGYNTGELFF
TRBV5-1	many	.	TRBJ2-5	TGCGCCAGCAGCTTAGGCCAGGGCGCGGAGACCCAGTACTTC	CASSLGQGAETQYF
TRBV7-2	many	.	TRBJ1-3	TGTGCCAGCAGCTTAGCTGTCGGGGCTGGAAACACCATATATTTT	CASSLAVGAGNTIYF
TRBV7-2	few	TRBD1	TRBJ1-2	TGTGCCAGCAGCTTAGCGTCGGGGACAGGGGGCTTGGATGGCTACACCTTC	CASSLASGTGGLDGYTF
TRBV11-2	many	.	TRBJ2-5	TGTGCCAGCCGTTACCGGGGAGGAGAGACCCAGTACTTC	CASRYRGGETQYF
TRBV6-1	.	.	TRBJ1-1	TGTGCCAGCAGTCCAGGCCCCTTCACTGAAGCTTTCTTT	CASSPGPFTEAFF
TRBV29-1	many	.	TRBJ2-2	TGCAGCGTGATAGGGGGGTCCGGGGAGCTGTTTTTT	CSVIGGSGELFF
TRBV2	many	TRBD1	TRBJ2-7	TGTGCCACCACAGACAGGGGTTTCTCCTACGAGCAGTACTTC	CATTDRGFSYEQYF
TRBV4-1	many	.	TRBJ2-1	TGCGCCAGCAGCCAAGAATCTCAACCTATGGAGCAGTTCTTC	CASSQESQPMEQFF
TRBV12-3/TRBV12-4	.	.	TRBJ2-4	TGTGCCACCAAGGGAGGGGGAAACATTCAGTACTTC	CATKGGGNIQYF
TRBV4-1	.	TRBD1	TRBJ1-4	TGCGCCAGCAGCCAGGTCGCCGGGACAGGGGGTGAAAAACTGTTTTTT	CASSQVAGTGGEKLFF
TRBV5-1	.	TRBD1	TRBJ1-1	TGCGCCAGCCGACAGGGTTGGGTAGATGAAGCTTTCTTT	CASRQGWVDEAFF
TRBV7-9	many	.	TRBJ2-7	TGTGCCAGCAGCATACCAACAGGGCGCGAGCAGTACTTC	CASSIPTGREQYF
TRBV7-8	few	.	TRBJ2-1	TGTGCCAGCAGCTTATTAGCGACGTACAATGAGCAGTTCTTC	CASSLLATYNEQFF
TRBV20-1	few	TRBD2	TRBJ2-5	TGCAGTGCCTATCCTGTAGACGGGACTAGCGGGGGAGAGACCCAGTACTTC	CSAYPVDGTSGGETQYF
TRBV18	few	TRBD1	TRBJ1-1	TGTGCCAGTACGGAACAGGGGCAAAGGACTGAAGCTTTCTTT	CASTEQGQRTEAFF
TRBV5-1	many	.	TRBJ2-2	TGCGCCAGCAGCTTCTGGGGGTCGAACACCGGGGAGCTGTTTTTT	CASSFWGSNTGELFF
TRBV25-1	.	TRBD2	TRBJ2-1	TGTGCCAGCGCAAGGACTAGCGTCAATGAGCAGTTCTTC	CASARTSVNEQFF
TRBV6-5	many	.	TRBJ1-1	TGTGCCAGCAGTTACGTGGGGGGAAAGACTGAAGCTTTCTTT	CASSYVGGKTEAFF
TRBV10-3	many	.	TRBJ1-1	TGTGCCACCAGGTTTTTTGGCACTGAAGCTTTCTTT	CATRFFGTEAFF
TRBV7-2	few	.	TRBJ1-2	TGTGCCAGCAGCTTAGGAATGGGGGGCTATGGCTACACCTTC	CASSLGMGGYGYTF
TRBV6-5	many	.	TRBJ1-6	TGTGCCAGCAACCATCGAGGGGGGAGGAATTCACCCCTCCACTTT	CASNHRGGRNSPLHF